Following are 15 T cell receptor beta chains from one sample sequenced in a study of cytomegalovirus exposure and HLA in healthy donors. PCR was performed using 60 Vbeta and 13 Jbeta primers. TCRdb's copy holds only in-frame clones and misses some; the assay was immunoSEQ multiplex PCR. Altogether about 90,000 clones are present, over 65% being singletons, with the ten largest covering more than 15%. The sequenced sample was PBMCs. The receptors come from a woman aged 18-29 years in good health and CMV-seropositive.

The chain recombines TRBV7-2 with TRBJ2-5; 8 nucleotides agree with TRBD1. This CDR3 spans 14 amino acids. The junction had 4 bases not matched to a gene; V was cut back by 6 bases and J by 1 base. CDR1 and CDR2 (germline): SGHTA, FQGNSA. The CDR3 loop reads CASRLTGGQETQYF. CDR3 nucleotide sequence: TGTGCCAGCAGACTAACAGGGGGCCAAGAGACCCAGTACTTC.

The V gene is TRBV18, the J gene TRBJ2-6, with D hard to call. The CDR3 is 16 residues long. The germline V and J ends were trimmed by 2 bases and 3 bases, with 11 bases remaining between them. Looked up from germline, CDR1 is KGHSH and CDR2 is LQKENI. The CDR3 reads CASSPSPVLGANVLTF. CDR3 coding DNA: TGTGCCAGCTCACCATCCCCCGTACTTGGGGCCAACGTCCTGACTTTC.

This clone was counted a single time. The CDR3 loop reads CARSHHRGGRSPLHF. The CDR3 DNA follows: TGTGCCAGAAGCCATCACAGGGGAGGCCGTTCACCCCTCCACTTT. The V call is TRBV5-3, the J call TRBJ1-6, with 7 bases aligning to TRBD1. TRBV5-3 is identified as an open reading frame with a role that is uncertain. The CDR3 contains 15 residues. With V trimmed by 4 bases and J by 9 bases, 10 bases remained unmatched.

This clone has more than one count but fewer than ten. V gene TRBV6-4 combines with J gene TRBJ1-1; D is unclear. The CDR3 has 14 residues. Looked up from germline, CDR1 is MRHNA and CDR2 is SNTAGT. V was cut by 6 bases and J by 4 bases, with 15 bases left in between. The CDR3 loop reads CASRNSARGTEAFF. DNA of the CDR3: TGTGCCAGCAGAAACAGCGCCCGGGGCACTGAAGCTTTCTTT.

The rearrangement links TRBV6-6 to TRBJ2-5; D is possibly TRBD2 (6 bases). The germline CDR1 and CDR2 sequences are MNHNY and SVGAGI (reference sequence). The CDR3 contains 15 residues. With 4 bases removed from V and 5 bases from J, the gap between germline ends came to 17 bases. CDR3 DNA: TGTGCCAGCAGTTGGACGGCGGGGTCCGCCGAGACCCAGTACTTC. Protein product: CASSWTAGSAETQYF.

There are a few counts of this clone. This chain links TRBV19 with TRBJ2-7; unclear D gene. Deletions cut 3 bases from V and 2 bases from J, with 11 bases between. CDR1 is LNHDA, CDR2 SQIVND, per germline (reference sequence). This CDR3 is 14 amino acids long. The CDR3 nucleotides read TGTGCCAGTAGTATTGGCACCCAACCCTACGAGCAGTACTTC. Protein sequence: CASSIGTQPYEQYF.

The count of this clone is one. This CDR3 is also generated by other DNA sequences in the sample. The rearrangement links TRBV5-5 to TRBJ2-2; possible D gene TRBD2, 5 bases. Trimming removed 0 bases from V and 4 bases from J, with 7 bases in between. Germline V gene sequence: CDR1 SGHKS, CDR2 YYEKEE (reference sequence). The CDR3 has 14 residues. The CDR3, as DNA: TGTGCCAGCAGCTTGGTCGCGGGCACCGGGGAGCTGTTTTTT. Translating gives CASSLVAGTGELFF.

This clone turned up a few times. The CDR3 sequence is CASSDSAEGHEQFF. CDR3 sequence (DNA): TGTGCCAGCAGTGACTCCGCGGAGGGGCATGAGCAGTTCTTC. The chain recombines TRBV6-4 with TRBJ2-1; maybe TRBD2 (6 bases). Germline V gene lookup returns CDR1 MRHNA and CDR2 SNTAGT. CDR3 length equals 14 residues. V was shortened by 0 bases and J by 8 bases, with 11 bases between the two germline ends.

The V gene is TRBV5-6, the J gene TRBJ1-2; D call uncertain. This CDR3 is 17 amino acids long. V was clipped by 2 bases and J by 6 bases, with 23 bases between them. Germline V gene data show CDR1 as SGHDT and CDR2 as YYEEEE. This chain's CDR3 is CASSFFGERDHADGYTF. For the CDR3, the DNA is TGTGCCAGCAGCTTTTTCGGGGAAAGAGACCACGCCGATGGCTACACCTTC.

This chain connects TRBV11-2 to TRBJ1-5; D uncertain. The V end was cut by 2 bases, the J end by 4 bases, with 12 bases between. The CDR3 covers 15 residues. Germline CDR1 reads SGHAT; CDR2 reads FQNNGV. The CDR3 DNA sequence: TGTGCCAGCAGCTTATTGGCGGGGAATAATCAGCCCCAGCATTTT. Its translation: CASSLLAGNNQPQHF. Full variable domain (remainder filled in from reference TRBV11-2 and TRBJ1-5): EAGVAQSPRYKIIEKRQSVAFWCNPISGHATLYWYQQILGQGPKLLIQFQNNGVVDDSQLPKDRFSAERLKGVDSTLKIQPAKLEDSAVYLCASSLLAGNNQPQHFGDGTRLSIL.

The rearrangement uses TRBV30 and TRBJ2-1, with TRBD1 matching over 9 bases. J lost 8 bases, V lost 1 base, and 6 bases had no gene match. CDR3 length equals 14 residues. CDR1 and CDR2 from the germline V gene are GTSNPN and SVGIG (reference sequence). In nucleotides, the CDR3 is TGTGCCTGGAGTGACGGACAGGGGAAACATGAGCAGTTCTTC. Translation: CAWSDGQGKHEQFF.

The table lists this clone with a few counts. The chain joins TRBV21-1 to TRBJ1-5; TRBD1, the table's D call, was not compared with the DNA. TRBV21-1 is assigned pseudogene status. CDR3 size: 16 residues. The CDR3 protein is CASRKRDRGPGQPQHF. The CDR3 DNA follows: TGTGCCAGCAGAAAGAGGGACAGGGGGCCCGGTCAGCCCCAGCATTTT.

V gene TRBV5-1 combines with J gene TRBJ2-7; D gene unclear. V was pared by 1 base and J by 0 bases, with 8 bases between. CDR3 length: 14 amino acids. Germline CDR1 is SGHRS and CDR2 is YFSETQ. DNA for the CDR3: TGCGCCAGCAGCTTGTCGGTAACCTCCTACGAGCAGTACTTC. Encoded protein: CASSLSVTSYEQYF.

The gene calls are TRBV5-1 and TRBJ1-1; D unclear. Germline V gives CDR1 SGHRS, CDR2 YFSETQ. V lost 0 bases, J lost 11 bases, and 20 bases lay in between. The CDR3 has 15 amino acids. The CDR3 DNA follows: TGCGCCAGCAGCTTGGCACAAACGACCTCGGGTGAGGCTTTCTTT. Translating it yields CASSLAQTTSGEAFF.

The chain uses TRBV6-1 and TRBJ2-7; the match to TRBD2 covers 8 bases. Germline V gives CDR1 MNHNS, CDR2 SASEGT. The CDR3 loop spans 15 amino acids. V was clipped by 3 bases and J by 5 bases; unmatched bases: 9. CDR3 coding DNA: TGTGCCAGCAGTGATTGGGGCGGGGGGTACGACGAGCAGTACTTC. Protein product: CASSDWGGGYDEQYF.